A selection of T cell receptor beta chains follows, all from one sample in a study of cytomegalovirus exposure and HLA in healthy donors. The repertoire was sequenced with immunoSEQ multiplex PCR; TCRdb's copy has only in-frame clones and lacks some. The data show more than 250,000 clones, with 70% to 90% seen just once and approximately 2% held by the top ten. The sequenced sample consisted of PBMCs. All receptors come from a woman aged 18-29 years in good health and CMV-seronegative. CDR3s include the opening cysteine and the closing phenylalanine or tryptophan. The D gene is left open where the match is weak. Size values are once, few and many counts, or a class for expanded clones, and some rows have none.

CDR3 length,D gene,clone size,J gene,V gene,CDR3 protein,CDR3 DNA
16,-,-,TRBJ1-6,TRBV5-6,CASSLRAGYPTSPLHF,TGTGCCAGCAGCTTACGGGCAGGGTACCCTACTTCACCCCTCCACTTT
15,-,-,TRBJ2-1,TRBV13,CASSFYSGGNNEQFF,TGTGCCAGCAGCTTTTATTCGGGGGGCAACAATGAGCAGTTCTTC
15,-,-,TRBJ1-5,TRBV9,CASSVGGGGNQPQHF,TGTGCCAGCAGCGTAGGAGGAGGGGGCAATCAGCCCCAGCATTTT
14,-,-,TRBJ1-5,TRBV5-6,CASSGQNSNQPQHF,TGTGCCAGCAGCGGACAGAATAGCAATCAGCCCCAGCATTTT
13,-,-,TRBJ1-2,TRBV7-8,CASSLGGAYGYTF,TGTGCCAGCAGCTTAGGGGGAGCCTATGGCTACACCTTC
14,-,-,TRBJ1-6,TRBV15,CATSKGQGEKALHF,TGTGCCACCAGCAAGGGACAAGGGGAGAAGGCCCTCCACTTT
14,-,-,TRBJ2-1,TRBV15,CATSRDLGASEQFF,TGTGCCACCAGCAGAGATTTGGGGGCGAGTGAGCAGTTCTTC
14,-,-,TRBJ2-7,TRBV6-5,CATSNRKQAAEQYF,TGTGCCACCAGCAATAGGAAGCAGGCCGCCGAGCAGTACTTC
15,TRBD1,-,TRBJ2-7,TRBV27,CASSFPGQGDDEQYF,TGTGCCAGCAGTTTCCCGGGACAGGGGGACGACGAGCAGTACTTC
15,TRBD1,-,TRBJ1-1,TRBV5-1,CASSLGQGSWTEAFF,TGCGCCAGCAGCTTGGGACAGGGCAGTTGGACTGAAGCTTTCTTT
14,TRBD2,-,TRBJ2-3,TRBV5-1,CASSFGTTTDTQYF,TGCGCCAGCAGCTTCGGGACTACCACAGATACGCAGTATTTT
17,TRBD2,-,TRBJ2-7,TRBV4-1,CASSQASAGGWTVEQYF,TGCGCCAGCAGCCAAGCGTCGGCGGGGGGTTGGACTGTGGAGCAGTACTTC
14,TRBD1,-,TRBJ1-1,TRBV5-1,CASQGAVGTTEAFF,TGCGCCAGCCAGGGGGCAGTAGGAACCACTGAAGCTTTCTTT
15,-,-,TRBJ2-3,TRBV7-9,CASSAKRVSTDTQYF,TGTGCCAGCAGCGCGAAGCGGGTCTCCACAGATACGCAGTATTTT
18,-,-,TRBJ2-6,TRBV27,CASSSPRVSLSGANVLTF,TGTGCCAGCAGCTCCCCCAGGGTTTCCCTCTCTGGGGCCAACGTCCTGACTTTC
15,TRBD1,-,TRBJ1-4,TRBV6-5,CASSYQGQLNEKLFF,TGTGCCAGCAGTTACCAGGGACAGCTTAATGAAAAACTGTTTTTT
14,-,-,TRBJ1-5,TRBV6-1,CASSWGGVDQPQHF,TGTGCCAGCAGTTGGGGGGGGGTCGATCAGCCCCAGCATTTT
15,-,-,TRBJ1-3,TRBV5-1,CASREGALSGNTIYF,TGCGCCAGCAGGGAGGGAGCTCTCTCTGGAAACACCATATATTTT
15,-,-,TRBJ1-5,TRBV27,CASSLGLRGNQPQHF,TGTGCCAGCAGTCTAGGACTGCGGGGCAATCAGCCCCAGCATTTT
15,-,-,TRBJ1-2,TRBV7-3,CASSLRGGSDYGYTF,TGTGCCAGCAGCTTAAGGGGGGGGAGTGACTATGGCTACACCTTC
15,TRBD2,-,TRBJ2-5,TRBV2,CASSAGTSGGETQYF,TGTGCCAGCAGTGCTGGGACTAGCGGGGGGGAGACCCAGTACTTC
14,-,-,TRBJ1-1,TRBV7-9,CASSLGQMNTEAFF,TGTGCCAGCAGCTTAGGTCAGATGAACACTGAAGCTTTCTTT
18,TRBD2,-,TRBJ2-1,TRBV9,CASSFSGRASGNYNEQFF,TGTGCCAGCAGCTTTAGTGGTAGGGCTAGCGGGAATTACAATGAGCAGTTCTTC
14,-,-,TRBJ1-2,TRBV5-8,CASSTGLANYGYTF,TGTGCCAGCAGTACAGGTCTCGCTAACTATGGCTACACCTTC
16,TRBD2,-,TRBJ2-3,TRBV2,CASSGGVSGTGTSRNF,TGTGCCAGCAGTGGAGGGGTTTCGGGTACCGGGACTAGCAGAAATTTT
15,-,-,TRBJ1-1,TRBV5-6,CASSLSSQVNTEAFF,TGTGCCAGCAGCTTGAGTTCGCAGGTAAACACTGAAGCTTTCTTT
17,TRBD1,once,TRBJ2-5,TRBV10-1,CASSESRPGTGGETQYF,TGCGCCAGCAGTGAGTCCCGGCCCGGGACAGGGGGAGAGACCCAGTACTTC
14,TRBD1,few,TRBJ2-7,TRBV29-1,CSVEAGTDAYEQYF,TGCAGCGTTGAAGCAGGGACAGACGCCTACGAGCAGTACTTC
15,TRBD1,-,TRBJ1-5,TRBV6-5,CASSPGTGVTQPQHF,TGTGCCAGCAGTCCCGGGACAGGGGTAACGCAGCCCCAGCATTTT
14,TRBD1,once,TRBJ1-1,TRBV7-9,CSSSVQGVNTEAFF,TGTTCCAGCAGCGTTCAGGGGGTGAACACTGAAGCTTTCTTT
14,-,-,TRBJ1-6,TRBV6-1,CASSVQGANSPLHF,TGTGCCAGCAGTGTGCAGGGTGCAAATTCACCCCTCCACTTT
14,-,-,TRBJ1-2,TRBV7-9,CASSLGGGGYGYTF,TGTGCCAGCAGCTTGGGAGGGGGAGGCTATGGCTACACCTTC
12,-,once,TRBJ2-7,TRBV29-1,CSVEDQGDEQYF,TGCAGCGTTGAAGATCAGGGTGACGAGCAGTACTTC
14,-,-,TRBJ2-5,TRBV27,CASSLSRSQETQYF,TGTGCCAGCAGTTTATCGAGATCCCAAGAGACCCAGTACTTC
14,-,-,TRBJ1-2,TRBV4-1,CASSHEYREYGYTF,TGCGCCAGCAGCCACGAGTACAGGGAATATGGCTACACCTTC
15,-,-,TRBJ2-2,TRBV2,CASSLTGSGTGELFF,TGTGCCAGCAGCTTAACAGGGTCGGGCACCGGGGAGCTGTTTTTT
13,TRBD2,-,TRBJ2-7,TRBV2,CASSEQGGSEQYF,TGTGCCAGCAGTGAACAGGGAGGGAGCGAGCAGTACTTC
17,TRBD1,-,TRBJ1-5,TRBV10-3,CAISGTGKRSVNQPQHF,TGTGCCATCAGTGGGACAGGGAAGCGTTCGGTCAATCAGCCCCAGCATTTT
16,-,-,TRBJ1-3,TRBV4-1,CASSQEWLLSGNTIYF,TGCGCCAGCAGCCAAGAATGGCTCCTCTCTGGAAACACCATATATTTT
14,-,-,TRBJ2-1,TRBV5-1,CASNWGATLNEQFF,TGCGCCAGCAACTGGGGAGCAACTCTAAATGAGCAGTTCTTC
13,-,-,TRBJ1-6,TRBV6-4,CASSYQAGFLLHF,TGTGCCAGCTCCTATCAGGCCGGTTTTCTACTCCACTTT
13,-,-,TRBJ2-5,TRBV14,CASSPQRRETQYF,TGTGCCAGCAGCCCACAACGGCGGGAGACCCAGTACTTC
15,-,-,TRBJ2-5,TRBV14,CASSQEGPRKETQYF,TGTGCCAGCAGCCAAGAGGGGCCCCGGAAAGAGACCCAGTACTTC
13,-,-,TRBJ1-2,TRBV5-1,CASSLQPPYGYTF,TGCGCCAGCAGCCTACAGCCCCCCTATGGCTACACCTTC
20,TRBD2,-,TRBJ2-4,TRBV5-8,CASSLGETSGGPLAKNIQYF,TGTGCCAGCAGCCTAGGGGAGACTAGCGGGGGCCCTTTAGCCAAAAACATTCAGTACTTC
16,-,-,TRBJ1-1,TRBV7-9,CASRLKDSYENTEAFF,TGTGCCAGCAGGTTAAAAGACAGCTACGAGAACACTGAAGCTTTCTTT